This T cell receptor (beta chain) was obtained from a study of CD8+ T cells in alopecia areata. As for the study in general: Treated patients were given oral tofacitinib, which was dosed at 5 to 10 mg twice daily.

RNA extraction was followed by reverse transcription into cDNA, which acted as the sequencing template. The method was immunoSEQ multiplex PCR; TCRdb's version includes in-frame clones alone and lacks a portion of them. The sample has about 97,000 clones, about three fifths seen once. The CDR3 extends over 13 amino acids. From germline, CDR1 is SNHLY and CDR2 FYNNEI. Between the trimmed V and J ends, which lost 7 bases and 3 bases, there was a span of 12 bases. Treatment described: oral pan-JAK inhibitor, 5-10 mg twice daily. Alopecia areata patients gave lesional scalp punch biopsies and peripheral blood samples.

The rearrangement links TRBV2 to TRBJ2-5, with D possibly TRBD1 on 5 matching bases. Sample: CD8+ T cells sorted from blood, taken at approximately week 60, from a patient treated with tofacitinib. This receptor was identified in a human donor with alopecia areata. CDR3 bases: TGTGCCAGCAAGTGGGGCAGGGAAGAGACCCAGTACTTC. Protein sequence: CASKWGREETQYF. The whole variable domain, remainder taken from reference TRBV2 and TRBJ2-5, is EPEVTQTPSHQVTQMGQEVILRCVPISNHLYFYWYRQILGQKVEFLVSFYNNEISEKSEIFDDQFSVERPDGSNFTLKIRSTKLEDSAMYFCASKWGREETQYFGPGTRLLVL.